The present TCR beta chain was sequenced within a study of long-term antiretroviral therapy in people with HIV. Study summary: The earliest samples predate the 2015 immediate-ART recommendation by about a decade.

The V and J ends lost 4 bases and 4 bases, in that order; junction bases with no gene match: 3. CDR3 size: 13 residues. CDR1 is SGHTA, CDR2 FQGNSA, per germline. It was version v3.0 of the immunoSEQ assay that was run at survey level. Sequencing efforts were directed toward roughly 40,000-55,000 T-cell genomes per sample. Data came from immunoSEQ multiplex PCR; TCRdb stores just in-frame clones and leaves some out. The sample shows 35,000 or so clones, about four fifths of them seen only once. The material was unsorted PBMCs, obtained 0.4 years before starting antiretroviral therapy. This TCR was recovered from a man aged 18 to 30 with HIV. This chain joins TRBV7-2 and TRBJ1-2; 7 bases are a match to TRBD1. The DNA for the CDR3 is TGTGCCAGCAGCTCAGGGACAGCCTATGGCTACACCTTC. It translates to CASSSGTAYGYTF.